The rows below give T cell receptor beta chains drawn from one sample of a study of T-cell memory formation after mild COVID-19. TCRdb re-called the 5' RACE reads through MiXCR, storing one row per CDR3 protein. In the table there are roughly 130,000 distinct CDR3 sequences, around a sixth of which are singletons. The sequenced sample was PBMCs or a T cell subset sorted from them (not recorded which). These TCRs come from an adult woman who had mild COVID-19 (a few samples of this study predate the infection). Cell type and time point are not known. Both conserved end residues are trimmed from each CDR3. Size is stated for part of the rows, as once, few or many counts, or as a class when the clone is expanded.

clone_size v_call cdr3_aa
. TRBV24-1 ATSDDRGAIGYT
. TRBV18 ASSPPVLSLAAPYEQY
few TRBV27 ASTSSLTSASYEQY
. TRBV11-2 ASSLDSFGLAITDTQY
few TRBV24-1 ATSDRREKNQPQH
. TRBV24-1 ATSDRAGTTYEQY
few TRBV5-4 ASSPTSYTEAF
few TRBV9 ASSAGLAGSDEQF
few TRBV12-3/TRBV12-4 ASSGQIDLPYGYT
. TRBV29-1 SVEGRTSGSYEQY
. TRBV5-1 ASSLDRAGNIQY
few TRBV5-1 ASSTRQGANPYEQY
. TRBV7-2 ASSLGVSGGATDTQY
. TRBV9 ASSVGQGAHEQY
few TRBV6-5 ASSYTYMNTEAF
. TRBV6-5 ASSYRQGDSPLH
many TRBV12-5 ASGVATGKPSYEQY
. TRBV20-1 SASFRSSYNEQF
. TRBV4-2 ASSPGTGRGYEQY
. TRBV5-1 ASSIQGFEYNEQF
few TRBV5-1 ASSLPQRGTYEQY
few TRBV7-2 ASSTGQGAAYGYT
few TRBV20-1 SAARGGAHEQY
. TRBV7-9 ASSRETGVDTGELF
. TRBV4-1 ASSQDGQAAYEQY
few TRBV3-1 ASSHVPPGLRDNEQF
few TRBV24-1 ATSEDRVDYGYT
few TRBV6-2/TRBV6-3 ASTPYPGGPNEQF
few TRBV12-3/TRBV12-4 ASSLARYREPQY
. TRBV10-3 AISWDRGRDGYT
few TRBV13 ASSLGTVADTGELF
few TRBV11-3 ASSFDDGLNTEAF
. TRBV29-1 SVSSGRINEKF
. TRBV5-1 ASSLVSSYTGELF
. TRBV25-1 ASSEPGVRSTDTQY
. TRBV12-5 ASGLAGPSYNEQF